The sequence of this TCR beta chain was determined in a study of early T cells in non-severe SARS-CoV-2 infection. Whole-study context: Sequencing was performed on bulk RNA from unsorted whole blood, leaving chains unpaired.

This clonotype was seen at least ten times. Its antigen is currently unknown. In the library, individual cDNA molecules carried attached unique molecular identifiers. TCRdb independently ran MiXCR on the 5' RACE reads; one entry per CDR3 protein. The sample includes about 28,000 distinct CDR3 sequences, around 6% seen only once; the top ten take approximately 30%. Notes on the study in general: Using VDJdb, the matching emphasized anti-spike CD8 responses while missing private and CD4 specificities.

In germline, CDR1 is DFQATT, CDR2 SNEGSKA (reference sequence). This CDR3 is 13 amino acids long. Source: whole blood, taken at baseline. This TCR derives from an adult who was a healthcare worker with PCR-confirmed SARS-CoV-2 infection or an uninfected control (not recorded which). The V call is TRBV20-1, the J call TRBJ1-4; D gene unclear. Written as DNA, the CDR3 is TGCAGCTCCCCCGGGCCAAATAATGAAAAACTGTTTTTT. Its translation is CSSPGPNNEKLFF.